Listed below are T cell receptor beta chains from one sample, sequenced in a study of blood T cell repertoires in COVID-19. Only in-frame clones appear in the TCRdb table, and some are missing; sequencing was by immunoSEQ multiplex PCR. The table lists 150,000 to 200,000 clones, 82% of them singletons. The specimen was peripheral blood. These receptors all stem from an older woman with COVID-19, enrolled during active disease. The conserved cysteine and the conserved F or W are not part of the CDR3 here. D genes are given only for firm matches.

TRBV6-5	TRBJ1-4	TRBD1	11	ASSSLDRGKLF
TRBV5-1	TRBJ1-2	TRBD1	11	ASSPDRVGGYT
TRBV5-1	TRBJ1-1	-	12	ASSLVGLNTEAF
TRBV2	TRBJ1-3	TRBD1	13	ASNPRTGAGNTIY
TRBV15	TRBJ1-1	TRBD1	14	ATSRGGGRGRSEAF
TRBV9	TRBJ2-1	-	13	ASSSWRGGNNEQF
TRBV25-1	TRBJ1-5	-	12	ASGGFGSNQPQH
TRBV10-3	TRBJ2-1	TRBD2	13	AISVLTSGDNEQF
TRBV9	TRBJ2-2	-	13	ASSSVGISTGELF
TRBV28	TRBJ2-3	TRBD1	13	ASSLSQGARDTQY
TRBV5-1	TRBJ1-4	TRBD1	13	ASSPRSGGWEKLF
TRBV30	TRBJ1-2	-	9	AWSVDYGYT
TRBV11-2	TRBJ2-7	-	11	ASSLGTGPEQY
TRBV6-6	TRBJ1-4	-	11	ASSYNRDGELF
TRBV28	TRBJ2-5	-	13	ASSFGKGIQETQY
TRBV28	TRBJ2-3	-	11	ASSQRYTDTQY
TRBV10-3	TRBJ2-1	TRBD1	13	AISKPGQLNNEQF
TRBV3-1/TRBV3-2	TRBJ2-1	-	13	ASSTRLAPYNEQF
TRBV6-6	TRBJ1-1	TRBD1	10	ASSFETGNAF
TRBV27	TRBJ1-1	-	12	ASSPDPRNTEAF
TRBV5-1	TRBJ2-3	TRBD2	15	ASSLGGLAGYTDTQY
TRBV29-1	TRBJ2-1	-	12	SVGGGYHYNEQF
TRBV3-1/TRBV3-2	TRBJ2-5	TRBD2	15	ASSHPPGGVRAETQY
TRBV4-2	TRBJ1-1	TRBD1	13	ASSQAGGEGTEAF
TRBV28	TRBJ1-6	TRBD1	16	ASSSHLGQGADNSPLH
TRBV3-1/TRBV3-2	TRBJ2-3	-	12	ASSFGLGADTQY
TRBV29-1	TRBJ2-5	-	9	SVRLGETQY
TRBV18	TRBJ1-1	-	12	ASSPGGTNTEAF
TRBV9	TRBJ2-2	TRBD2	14	ASSSRTSGRTGELF
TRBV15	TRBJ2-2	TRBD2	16	ATSRVRLAGAGTGELF
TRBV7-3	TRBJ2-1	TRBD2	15	ASSPRGLAGGTDEQF
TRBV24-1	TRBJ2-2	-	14	ATSLTGIFNTGELF
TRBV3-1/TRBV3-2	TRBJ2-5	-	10	ASSHPGETQY
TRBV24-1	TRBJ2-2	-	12	ATSGEANTGELF
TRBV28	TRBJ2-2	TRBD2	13	ASSLRTRNTGELF
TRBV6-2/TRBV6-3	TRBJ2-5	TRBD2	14	ASSYPTSEIQETQY
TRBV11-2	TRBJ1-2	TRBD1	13	ASSLVVGQGYGYT
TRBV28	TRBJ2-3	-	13	ASSLQGSSTDTQY
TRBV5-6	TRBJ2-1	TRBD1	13	ASSYDRGLMDEQF
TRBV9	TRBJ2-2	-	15	ASSDPIGGMNTGELF
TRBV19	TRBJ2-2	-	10	ASPSGTGELF
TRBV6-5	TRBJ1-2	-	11	AIAPRGNYGYT
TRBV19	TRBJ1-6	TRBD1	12	ASSAEQGRSPLH
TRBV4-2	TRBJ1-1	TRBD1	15	ASSQDFPGGKNTEAF
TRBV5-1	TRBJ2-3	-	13	ASSSTGESTDTQY
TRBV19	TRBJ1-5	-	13	ASSIDWGRNQPQH
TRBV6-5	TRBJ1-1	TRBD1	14	ASSYADRGYNTEAF
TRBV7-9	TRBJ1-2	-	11	ASSLATGYGYT
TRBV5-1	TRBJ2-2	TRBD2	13	ASSSGDPNTGELF
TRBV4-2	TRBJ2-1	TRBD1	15	ASSQPFGQGAGNEQF
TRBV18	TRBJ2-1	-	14	ASSPLQGGSYNEQF
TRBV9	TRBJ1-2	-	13	ASSVDGGFNYGYT
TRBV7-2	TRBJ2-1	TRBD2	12	ASSLRLAGSQQF